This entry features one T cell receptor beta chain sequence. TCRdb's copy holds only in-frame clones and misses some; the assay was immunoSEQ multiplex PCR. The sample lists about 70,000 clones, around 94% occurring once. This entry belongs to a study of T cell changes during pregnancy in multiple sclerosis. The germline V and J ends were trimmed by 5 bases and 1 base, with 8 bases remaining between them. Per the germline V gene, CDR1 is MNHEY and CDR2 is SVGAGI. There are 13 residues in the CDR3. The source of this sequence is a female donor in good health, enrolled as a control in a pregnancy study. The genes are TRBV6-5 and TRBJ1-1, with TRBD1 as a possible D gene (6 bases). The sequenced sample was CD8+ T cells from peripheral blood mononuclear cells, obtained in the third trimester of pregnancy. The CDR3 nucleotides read TGTGCCAGCAGTACACAGGGGAACACTGAAGCTTTCTTT. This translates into CASSTQGNTEAFF.